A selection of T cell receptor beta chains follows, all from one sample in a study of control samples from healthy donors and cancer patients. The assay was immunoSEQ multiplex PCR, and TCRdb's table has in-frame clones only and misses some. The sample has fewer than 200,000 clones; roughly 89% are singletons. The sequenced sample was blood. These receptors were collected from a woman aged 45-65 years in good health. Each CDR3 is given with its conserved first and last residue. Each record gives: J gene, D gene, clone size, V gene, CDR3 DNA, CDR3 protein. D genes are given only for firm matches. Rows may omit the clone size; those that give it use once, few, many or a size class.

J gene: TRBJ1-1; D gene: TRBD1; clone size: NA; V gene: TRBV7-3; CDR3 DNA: TGTGCCAGCAGCTCCGGGACAGGGTCCTCTTTCTTT; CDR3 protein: CASSSGTGSSFF
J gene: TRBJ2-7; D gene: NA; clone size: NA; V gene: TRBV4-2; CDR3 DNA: TGTGCCAGCAGCCTACAAGATCCTCCGGGACCCGAGAGTGTGTACTTC; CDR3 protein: CASSLQDPPGPESVYF
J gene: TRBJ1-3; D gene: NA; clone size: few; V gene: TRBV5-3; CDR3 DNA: TGTGCCAGAAGCTTTGGGGCCCTCTCTGGAAACACCATATATTTT; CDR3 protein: CARSFGALSGNTIYF
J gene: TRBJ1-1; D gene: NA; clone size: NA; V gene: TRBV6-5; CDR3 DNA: TGTGCCAGCAGTCGAGTGAACACTGAAGCTTTCTTT; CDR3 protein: CASSRVNTEAFF
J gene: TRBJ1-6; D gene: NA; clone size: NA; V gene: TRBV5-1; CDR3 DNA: TGCGCCAGCAGCTTGGCAGATGGATATAATTCACCCCTCCACTTT; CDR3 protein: CASSLADGYNSPLHF
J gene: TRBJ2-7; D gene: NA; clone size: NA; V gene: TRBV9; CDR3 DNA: TGTGCCAGCAGCCCAAGAGGAGACTACGAGCAGTACTTC; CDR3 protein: CASSPRGDYEQYF
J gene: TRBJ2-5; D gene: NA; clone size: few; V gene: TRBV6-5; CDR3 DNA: TGTGCCAGCAGGACCGGGACACGAGAGACCCAGTACTTC; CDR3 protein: CASRTGTRETQYF
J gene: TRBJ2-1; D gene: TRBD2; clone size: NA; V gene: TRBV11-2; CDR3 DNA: TGTGCCAGCAGCTTTTCGCGCGGGAGCCTCAATGAGCAGTTCTTC; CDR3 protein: CASSFSRGSLNEQFF
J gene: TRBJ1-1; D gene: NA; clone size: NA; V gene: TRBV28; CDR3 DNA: TGTGCCAGCAGTACGCAGAACACTGAAGCTTTCTTT; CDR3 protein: CASSTQNTEAFF
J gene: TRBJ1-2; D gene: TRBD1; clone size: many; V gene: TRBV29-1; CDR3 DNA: TGCAGCGTTCACCTCAGGGGGGGTAACTATGGCTACACCTTC; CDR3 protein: CSVHLRGGNYGYTF
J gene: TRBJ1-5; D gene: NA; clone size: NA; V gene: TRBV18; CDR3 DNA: TGTGCCAGCTCACTAAACACCGGGGGCAATCAGCCCCAGCATTTT; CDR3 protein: CASSLNTGGNQPQHF
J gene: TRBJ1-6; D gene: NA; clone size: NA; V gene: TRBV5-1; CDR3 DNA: TGCGCCAGCAGCTTGGGGGATGTGGATTCACCCCTCCACTTT; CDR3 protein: CASSLGDVDSPLHF
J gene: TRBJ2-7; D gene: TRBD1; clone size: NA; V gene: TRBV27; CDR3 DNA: TGTGCCAGCAGTTTAGGAGTGAGACAGGGTAGCGAGCAGTACTTC; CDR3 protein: CASSLGVRQGSEQYF
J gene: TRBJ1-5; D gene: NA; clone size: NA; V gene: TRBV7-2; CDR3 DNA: TGTGCCAGCAGCTTAGAACAGGGTAGCAATCAGCCCCAGCATTTT; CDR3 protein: CASSLEQGSNQPQHF
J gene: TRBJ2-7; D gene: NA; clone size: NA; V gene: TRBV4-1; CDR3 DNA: TGCGCCAGCAGCCAAATCCCGTCCGCCTACGAGCAGTACTTC; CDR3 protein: CASSQIPSAYEQYF
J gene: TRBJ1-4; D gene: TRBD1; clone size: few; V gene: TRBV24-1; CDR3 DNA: TGTGCCACCAGTGATCCGCGACAGGGAGGAAAACTGTTTTTT; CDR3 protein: CATSDPRQGGKLFF
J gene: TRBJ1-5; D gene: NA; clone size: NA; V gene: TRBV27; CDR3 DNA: TGTGCCAGCAGTCACAATAGCAATCAGCCCCAGCATTTT; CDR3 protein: CASSHNSNQPQHF
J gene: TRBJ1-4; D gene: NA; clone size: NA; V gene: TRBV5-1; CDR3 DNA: TGCGCCAGCAGCTTGGCAGGTGGAGGTGAAAAACTGTTTTTT; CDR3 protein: CASSLAGGGEKLFF
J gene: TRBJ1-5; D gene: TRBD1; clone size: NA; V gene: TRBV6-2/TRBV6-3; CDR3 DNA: TGTGCCAGCAGTTGGACAGGCACCAATCAGCCCCAGCATTTT; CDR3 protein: CASSWTGTNQPQHF
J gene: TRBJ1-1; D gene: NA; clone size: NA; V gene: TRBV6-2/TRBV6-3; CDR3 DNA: TGTGCCAGCAGTTACTTTCGAAACACTGAAGCTTTCTTT; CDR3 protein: CASSYFRNTEAFF
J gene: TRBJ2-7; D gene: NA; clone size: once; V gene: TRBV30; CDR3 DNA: TGTGCCTGGAGTGGTCTGGGACACAACTCCTACGAGCAGTACTTC; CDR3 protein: CAWSGLGHNSYEQYF
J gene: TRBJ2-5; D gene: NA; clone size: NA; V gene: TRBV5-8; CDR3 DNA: TGTGCCAGCAGCTTGGGTGGTGATGTGGGGCAAGAGACCCAGTACTTC; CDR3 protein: CASSLGGDVGQETQYF
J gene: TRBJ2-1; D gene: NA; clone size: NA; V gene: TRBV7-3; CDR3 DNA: TGTGCCAGCAGCTTAATGGGGGAGCAGTTCTTC; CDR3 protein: CASSLMGEQFF
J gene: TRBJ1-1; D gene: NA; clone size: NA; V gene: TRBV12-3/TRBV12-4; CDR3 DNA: TGTGCCAGCAGTTCGGGGGGGGGCGCGAGGGCTTTCTTT; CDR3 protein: CASSSGGGARAFF
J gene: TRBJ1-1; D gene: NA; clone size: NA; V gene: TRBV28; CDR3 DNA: TGTGCCAGCAGTTTATTCCCGGGGGCGAACACTGAAGCTTTCTTT; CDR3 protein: CASSLFPGANTEAFF
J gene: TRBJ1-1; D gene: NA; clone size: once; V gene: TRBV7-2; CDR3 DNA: TGTGCCAGCAGCGGGCAAAGGGGAGGCACTGAAGCTTTCTTT; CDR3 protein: CASSGQRGGTEAFF
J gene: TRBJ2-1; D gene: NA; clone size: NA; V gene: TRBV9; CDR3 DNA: TGTGCCAGCAGCACCAAGAATGAGCAGTTCTTC; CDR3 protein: CASSTKNEQFF
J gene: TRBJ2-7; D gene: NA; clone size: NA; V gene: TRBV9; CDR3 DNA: TGTGCCAGCAGCGTAGAGACGCTCTCCTACGAGCAGTACTTC; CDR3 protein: CASSVETLSYEQYF
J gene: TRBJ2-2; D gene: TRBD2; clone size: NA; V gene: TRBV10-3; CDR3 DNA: TGTGCCATCAAGGGCGGGAGTGGTACCGGGGAGCTGTTTTTT; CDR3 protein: CAIKGGSGTGELFF
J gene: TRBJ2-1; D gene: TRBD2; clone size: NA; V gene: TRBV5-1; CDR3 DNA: TGCGCCAGCAGCCTCACCCTAACTAGCGGGACGGACAATGAGCAGTTCTTC; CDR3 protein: CASSLTLTSGTDNEQFF
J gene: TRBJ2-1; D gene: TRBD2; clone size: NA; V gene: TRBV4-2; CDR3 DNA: TGTGCCAGCAGCCAAGATTTGGGACTAGCAGCCAATGAGCAGTTCTTC; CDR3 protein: CASSQDLGLAANEQFF
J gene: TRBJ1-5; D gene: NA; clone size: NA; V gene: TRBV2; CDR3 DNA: TGTGCCAGCAGTGGACAGTTTAGCAATCAGCCCCAGCATTTT; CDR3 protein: CASSGQFSNQPQHF
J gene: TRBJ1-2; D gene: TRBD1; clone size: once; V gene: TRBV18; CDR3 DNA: TGTGCCAGCTCACCACGTGGGACAGATGGCTACACCTTC; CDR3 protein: CASSPRGTDGYTF
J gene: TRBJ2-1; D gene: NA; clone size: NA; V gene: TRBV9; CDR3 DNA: TGTGCCAGCACCCCTGTCCACTCATTAGGGGAGCAGTTCTTC; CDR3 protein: CASTPVHSLGEQFF
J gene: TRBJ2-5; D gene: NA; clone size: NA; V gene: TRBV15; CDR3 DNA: TGTGCCACCAGCAGAGATCACGGGACCTCGTACTTC; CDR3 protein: CATSRDHGTSYF
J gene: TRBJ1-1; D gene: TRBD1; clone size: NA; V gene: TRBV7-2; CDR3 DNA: TGTGCCAGCAGCTTCACCGGGACAGGGGAAACTGAAGCTTTCTTT; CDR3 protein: CASSFTGTGETEAFF
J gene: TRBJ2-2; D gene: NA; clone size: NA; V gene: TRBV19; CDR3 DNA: TGTGCCTCACTCCGGGGGTCAGGGGACACCGGGGAGCTGTTTTTT; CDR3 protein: CASLRGSGDTGELFF
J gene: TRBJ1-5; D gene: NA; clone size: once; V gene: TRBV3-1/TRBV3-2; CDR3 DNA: TGTGCCAGCAGCCACGCGGGGGAAGGGCCCCAGCATTTT; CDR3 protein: CASSHAGEGPQHF
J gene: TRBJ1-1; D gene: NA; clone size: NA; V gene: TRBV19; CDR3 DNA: TGTGCCAGTAGTACCCTAGGCCGGGGGGACACTGAAGCTTTCTTT; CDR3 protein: CASSTLGRGDTEAFF
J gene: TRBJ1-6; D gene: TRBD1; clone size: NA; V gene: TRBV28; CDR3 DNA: TGTGCCAGCAGTTTGGGACAGCTTAATTCACCCCTCCACTTT; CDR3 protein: CASSLGQLNSPLHF
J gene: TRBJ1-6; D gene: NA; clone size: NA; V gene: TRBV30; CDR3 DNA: TGTGCCTGGGGACAGTACGAGGATTCACCCCTCCACTTT; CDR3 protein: CAWGQYEDSPLHF
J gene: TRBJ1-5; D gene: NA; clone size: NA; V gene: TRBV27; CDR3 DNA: TGTGCCAGCAGTTTATCGTTGGGGGGGGTTCAGCCCCAGCATTTT; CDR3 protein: CASSLSLGGVQPQHF
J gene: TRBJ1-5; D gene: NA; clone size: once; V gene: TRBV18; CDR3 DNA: TGTGCCAGCTCACCGTATGATTTGGCAGGGGTTATCCCTCATAGCAATCAGCCCCAGCATTTT; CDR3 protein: CASSPYDLAGVIPHSNQPQHF
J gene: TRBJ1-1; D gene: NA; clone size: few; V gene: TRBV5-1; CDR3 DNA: TGCGCCAGCAGCTTGGCGACAGCGAACACTGAAGCTTTCTTT; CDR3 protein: CASSLATANTEAFF
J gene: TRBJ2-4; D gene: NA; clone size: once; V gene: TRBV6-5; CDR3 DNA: TGTGCCAGCATCAGCGGGTCAAACATTCAGTACTTC; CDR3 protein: CASISGSNIQYF
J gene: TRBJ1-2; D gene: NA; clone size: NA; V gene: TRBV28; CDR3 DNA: TGTGCCAGCAGCCCTGGGACCGCCAACTATGGCTACACCTTC; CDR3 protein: CASSPGTANYGYTF
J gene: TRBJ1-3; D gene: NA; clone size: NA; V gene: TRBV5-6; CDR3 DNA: TGTGCCAGCAGCTTGCGGTTGGTCTCTGGAAACACCATATATTTT; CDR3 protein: CASSLRLVSGNTIYF
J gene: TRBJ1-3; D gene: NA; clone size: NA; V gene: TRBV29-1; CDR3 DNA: TGCAGCGTGTGGACTAACGGGGACACCATATATTTT; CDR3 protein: CSVWTNGDTIYF
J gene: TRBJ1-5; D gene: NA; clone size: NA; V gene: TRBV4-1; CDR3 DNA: TGCGCCAGCAGCCAAGATTCTACATTAAATCAGCCCCAGCATTTT; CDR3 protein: CASSQDSTLNQPQHF
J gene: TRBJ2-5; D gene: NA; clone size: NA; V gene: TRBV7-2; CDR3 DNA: TGTGCCAGCAGCCAGGACTTGCAAGAGACCCAGTACTTC; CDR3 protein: CASSQDLQETQYF